Below, one TCR beta chain is given with its context. Its antigen is undetermined. This record belongs to a study of OX40 agonist ivuxolimab in advanced cancers. Study information: The mean age was about 57 years, ranging from about 23 to 79, with more than 70% of participants male. Overall study findings and caveats: Antigen targets of the expanded peripheral T cells went undetermined.

Profiling relied on immunoSEQ multiplex PCR, and the TCRdb table lists in-frame clones only, not all of them. The sample lists tens of thousands of clones; 91% were seen once. This clonotype was sampled from an adult with an advanced solid tumor such as melanoma, head and neck, liver or kidney cancer. The specimen comprised CD4+ or CD8+ T cells sorted from blood, sampled in a trial of the OX40 agonist ivuxolimab.

The CDR3 is CASSILGYEQYF. The CDR3, as DNA: TGTGCCAGCAGTATTTTAGGCTACGAGCAGTACTTC. The V call is TRBV25-1, the J call TRBJ2-7, with unresolved D. The germline V gene has CDR1 MGHDK and CDR2 SYGVNS. V shed 5 bases and J shed 3 bases, with 8 bases lying between them. The CDR3 runs 12 residues.